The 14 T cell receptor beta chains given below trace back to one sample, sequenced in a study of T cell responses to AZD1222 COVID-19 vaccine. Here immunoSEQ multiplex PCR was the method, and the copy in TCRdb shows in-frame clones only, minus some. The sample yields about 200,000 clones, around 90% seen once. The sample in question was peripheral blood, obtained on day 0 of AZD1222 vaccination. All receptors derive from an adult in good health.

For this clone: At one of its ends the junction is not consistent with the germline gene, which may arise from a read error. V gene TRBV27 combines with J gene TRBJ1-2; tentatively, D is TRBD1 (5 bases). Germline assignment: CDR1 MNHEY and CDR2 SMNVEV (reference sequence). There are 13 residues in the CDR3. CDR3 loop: CASSLFWGDGYTF. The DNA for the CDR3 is TGTGCCAGCAGCTTATTTTGGGGGGACGGCTACACCTTC.

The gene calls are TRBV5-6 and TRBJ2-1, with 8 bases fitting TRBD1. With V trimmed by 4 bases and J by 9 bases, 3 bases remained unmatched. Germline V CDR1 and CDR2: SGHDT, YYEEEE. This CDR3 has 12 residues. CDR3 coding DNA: TGTGCCAGCAGCGTGACAGGGGTTGAGCAGTTCTTC. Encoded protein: CASSVTGVEQFF.

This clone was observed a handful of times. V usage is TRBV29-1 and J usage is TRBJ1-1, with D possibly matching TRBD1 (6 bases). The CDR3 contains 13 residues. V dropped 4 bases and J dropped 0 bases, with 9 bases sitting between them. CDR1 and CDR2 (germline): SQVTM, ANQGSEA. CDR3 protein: CSVAGGLNTEAFF. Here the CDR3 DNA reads TGCAGCGTTGCCGGGGGCCTGAACACTGAAGCTTTCTTT.

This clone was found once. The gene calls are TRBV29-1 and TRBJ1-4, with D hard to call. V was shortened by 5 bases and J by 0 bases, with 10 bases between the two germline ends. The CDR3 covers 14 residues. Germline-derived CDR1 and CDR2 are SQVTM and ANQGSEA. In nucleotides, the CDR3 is TGCAGCGTTAAGGACGGAACAACTAATGAAAAACTGTTTTTT. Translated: CSVKDGTTNEKLFF.

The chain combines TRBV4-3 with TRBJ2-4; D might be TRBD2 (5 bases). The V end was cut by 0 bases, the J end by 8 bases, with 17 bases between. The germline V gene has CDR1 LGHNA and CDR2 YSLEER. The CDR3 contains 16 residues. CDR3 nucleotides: TGCGCCAGCAGCCAAGACTTTACGGGAACAAGGGACATTCAGTACTTC. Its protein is CASSQDFTGTRDIQYF.

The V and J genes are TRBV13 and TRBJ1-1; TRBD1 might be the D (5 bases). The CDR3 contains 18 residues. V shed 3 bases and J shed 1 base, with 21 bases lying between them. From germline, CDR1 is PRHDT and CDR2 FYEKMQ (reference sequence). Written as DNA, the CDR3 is TGTGCCAGCAGCTTGGTGGGCATGGGGGAGGGGAAGAACACTGAAGCTTTCTTT. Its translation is CASSLVGMGEGKNTEAFF. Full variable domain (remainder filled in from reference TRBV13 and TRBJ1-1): AAGVIQSPRHLIKEKRETATLKCYPIPRHDTVYWYQQGPGQDPQFLISFYEKMQSDKGSIPDRFSAQQFSDYHSELNMSSLELGDSALYFCASSLVGMGEGKNTEAFFGQGTRLTVV.

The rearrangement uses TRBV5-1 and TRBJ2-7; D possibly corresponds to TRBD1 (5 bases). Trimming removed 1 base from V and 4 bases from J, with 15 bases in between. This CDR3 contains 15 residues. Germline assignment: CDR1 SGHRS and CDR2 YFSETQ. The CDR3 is CASSLRQGKEYEQYF. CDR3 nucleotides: TGCGCCAGCAGCTTGCGTCAGGGCAAAGAGTACGAGCAGTACTTC.

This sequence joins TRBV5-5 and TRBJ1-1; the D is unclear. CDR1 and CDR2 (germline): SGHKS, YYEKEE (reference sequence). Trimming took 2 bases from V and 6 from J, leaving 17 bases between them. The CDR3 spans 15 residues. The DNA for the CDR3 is TGTGCCAGCAGCTTTTCAGTGGGCTATAACCCTGAAGCTTTCTTT. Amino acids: CASSFSVGYNPEAFF.

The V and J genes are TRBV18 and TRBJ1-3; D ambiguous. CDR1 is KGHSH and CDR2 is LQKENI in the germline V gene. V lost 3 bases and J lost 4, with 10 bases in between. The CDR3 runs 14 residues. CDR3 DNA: TGTGCCAGCTCACCCCTACCCCCAGGAAACACCATATATTTT. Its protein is CASSPLPPGNTIYF.

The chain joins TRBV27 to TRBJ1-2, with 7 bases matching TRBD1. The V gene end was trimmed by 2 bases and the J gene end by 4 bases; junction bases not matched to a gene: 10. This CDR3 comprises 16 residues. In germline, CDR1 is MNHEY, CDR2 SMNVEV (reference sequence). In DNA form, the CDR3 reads TGTGCCAGCAGTTTAACGAACAGGGGTCTTTCCTATGGCTACACCTTC. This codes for CASSLTNRGLSYGYTF.

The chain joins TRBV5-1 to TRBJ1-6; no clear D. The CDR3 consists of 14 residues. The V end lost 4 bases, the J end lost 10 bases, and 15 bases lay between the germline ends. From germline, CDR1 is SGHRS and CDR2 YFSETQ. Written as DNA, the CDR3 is TGCGCCAGCAGCCCCCCGGTCCCGCACTCACCCCTCCACTTT. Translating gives CASSPPVPHSPLHF.

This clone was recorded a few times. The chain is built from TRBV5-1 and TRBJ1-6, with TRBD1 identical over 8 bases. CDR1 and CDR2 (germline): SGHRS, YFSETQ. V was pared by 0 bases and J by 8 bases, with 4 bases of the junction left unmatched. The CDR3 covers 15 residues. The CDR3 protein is CASSLAQGDDSPLHF. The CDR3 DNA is TGCGCCAGCAGCTTGGCACAGGGGGACGATTCACCCCTCCACTTT.

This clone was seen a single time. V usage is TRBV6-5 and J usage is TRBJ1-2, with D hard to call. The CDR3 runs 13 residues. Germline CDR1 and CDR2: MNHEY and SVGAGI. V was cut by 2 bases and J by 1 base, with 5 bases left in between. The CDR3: CASSYEVNYGYTF. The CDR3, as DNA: TGTGCCAGCAGTTACGAGGTTAACTATGGCTACACCTTC.

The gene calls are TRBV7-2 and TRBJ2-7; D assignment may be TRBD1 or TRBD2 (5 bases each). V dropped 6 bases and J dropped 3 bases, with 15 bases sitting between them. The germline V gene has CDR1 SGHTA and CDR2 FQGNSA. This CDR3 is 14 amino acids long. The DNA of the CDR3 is TGTGCCAGCAGTCGAGGGACGGCTTTCTACGAGCAGTACTTC. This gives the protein CASSRGTAFYEQYF.